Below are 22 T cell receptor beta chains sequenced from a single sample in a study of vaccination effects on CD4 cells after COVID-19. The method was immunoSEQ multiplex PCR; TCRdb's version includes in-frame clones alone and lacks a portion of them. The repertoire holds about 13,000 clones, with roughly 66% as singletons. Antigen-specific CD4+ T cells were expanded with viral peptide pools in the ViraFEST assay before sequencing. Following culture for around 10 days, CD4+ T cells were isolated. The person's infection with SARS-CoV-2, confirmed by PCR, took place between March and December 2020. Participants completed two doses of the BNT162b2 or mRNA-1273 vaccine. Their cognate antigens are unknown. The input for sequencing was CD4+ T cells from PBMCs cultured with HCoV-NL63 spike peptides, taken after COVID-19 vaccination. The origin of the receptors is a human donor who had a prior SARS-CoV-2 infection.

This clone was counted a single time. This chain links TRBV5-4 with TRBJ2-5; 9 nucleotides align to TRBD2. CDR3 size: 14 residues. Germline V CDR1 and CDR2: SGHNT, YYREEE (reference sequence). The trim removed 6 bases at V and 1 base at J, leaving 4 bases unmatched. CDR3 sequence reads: CASTFSGSQETQYF. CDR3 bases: TGTGCCAGCACCTTTAGCGGGAGCCAAGAGACCCAGTACTTC.

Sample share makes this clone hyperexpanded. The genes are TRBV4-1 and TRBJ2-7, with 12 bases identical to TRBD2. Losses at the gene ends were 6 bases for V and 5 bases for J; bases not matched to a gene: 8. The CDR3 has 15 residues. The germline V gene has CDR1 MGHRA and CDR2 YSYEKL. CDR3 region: CASRPGLAGRNEQYF. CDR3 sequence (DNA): TGCGCCAGCAGACCCGGACTAGCGGGACGGAACGAGCAGTACTTC.

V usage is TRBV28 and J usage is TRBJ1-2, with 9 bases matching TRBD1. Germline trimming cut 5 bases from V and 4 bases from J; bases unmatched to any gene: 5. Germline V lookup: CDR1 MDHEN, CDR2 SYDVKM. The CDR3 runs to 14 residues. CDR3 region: CASSPTGQGYGYTF. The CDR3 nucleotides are TGTGCCAGCAGTCCGACGGGACAGGGCTATGGCTACACCTTC.

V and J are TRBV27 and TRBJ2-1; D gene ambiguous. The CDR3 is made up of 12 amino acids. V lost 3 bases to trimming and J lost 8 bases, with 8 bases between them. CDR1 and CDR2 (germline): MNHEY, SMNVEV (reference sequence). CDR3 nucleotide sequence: TGTGCCAGCAGTTTCTTGGGGTATGAGCAGTTCTTC. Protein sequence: CASSFLGYEQFF.

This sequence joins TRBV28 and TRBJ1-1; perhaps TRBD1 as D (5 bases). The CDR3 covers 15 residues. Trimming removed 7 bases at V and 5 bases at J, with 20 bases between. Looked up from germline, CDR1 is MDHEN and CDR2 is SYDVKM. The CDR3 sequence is CASTPAGGSWTEAFF. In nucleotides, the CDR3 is TGTGCCAGCACCCCCGCGGGGGGGTCATGGACTGAAGCTTTCTTT.

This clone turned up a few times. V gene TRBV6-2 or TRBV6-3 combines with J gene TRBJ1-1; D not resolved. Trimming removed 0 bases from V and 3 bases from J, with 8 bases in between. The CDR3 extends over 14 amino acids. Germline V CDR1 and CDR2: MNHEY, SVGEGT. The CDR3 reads CASSYSEGDTEAFF. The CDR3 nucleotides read TGTGCCAGCAGTTACTCGGAGGGAGACACTGAAGCTTTCTTT.

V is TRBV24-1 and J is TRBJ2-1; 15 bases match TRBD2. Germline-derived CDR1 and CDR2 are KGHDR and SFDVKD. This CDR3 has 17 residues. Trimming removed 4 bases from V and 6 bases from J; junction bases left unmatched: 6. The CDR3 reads CATSEHRTSGRGNEQFF. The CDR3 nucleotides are TGTGCCACCAGTGAACACCGGACTAGCGGGAGGGGCAATGAGCAGTTCTTC.

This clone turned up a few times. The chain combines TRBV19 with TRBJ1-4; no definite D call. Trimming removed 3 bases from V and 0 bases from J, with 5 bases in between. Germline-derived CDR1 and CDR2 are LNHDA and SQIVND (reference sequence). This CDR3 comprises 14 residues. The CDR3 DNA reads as TGTGCCAGTAGTATTACAGCAACTAATGAAAAACTGTTTTTT. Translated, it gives CASSITATNEKLFF.

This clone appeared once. For the CDR3, the DNA is TGTGCCAGCAGTCCACGACAGGTCAGCCAGCCCCAGCATTTT. It codes for CASSPRQVSQPQHF. The chain recombines TRBV6-5 with TRBJ1-5; D is possibly TRBD1 (6 bases). The CDR3 length is 14 residues. V lost 5 bases and J lost 7, with 15 bases in between. Germline V lookup: CDR1 MNHEY, CDR2 SVGAGI.

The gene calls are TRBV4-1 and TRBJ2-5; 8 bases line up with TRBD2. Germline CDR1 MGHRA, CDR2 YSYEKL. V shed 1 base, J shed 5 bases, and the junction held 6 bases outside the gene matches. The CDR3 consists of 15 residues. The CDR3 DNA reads TGCGCCAGCAGCCAAGGCGGGGGGCGGGGGGAGACCCAGTACTTC. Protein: CASSQGGGRGETQYF.

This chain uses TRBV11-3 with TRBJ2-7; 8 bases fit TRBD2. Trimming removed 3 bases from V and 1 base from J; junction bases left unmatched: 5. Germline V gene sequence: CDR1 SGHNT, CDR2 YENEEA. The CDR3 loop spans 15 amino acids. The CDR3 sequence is CASSFLLAGSYEQYF. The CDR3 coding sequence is TGTGCCAGCAGCTTCTTGTTAGCGGGATCCTACGAGCAGTACTTC. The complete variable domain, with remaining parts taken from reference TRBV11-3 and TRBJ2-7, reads EAGVVQSPRYKIIEKKQPVAFWCNPISGHNTLYWYLQNLGQGPELLIRYENEEAVDDSQLPKDRFSAERLKGVDSTLKIQPAELGDSAVYLCASSFLLAGSYEQYFGPGTRLTVT.

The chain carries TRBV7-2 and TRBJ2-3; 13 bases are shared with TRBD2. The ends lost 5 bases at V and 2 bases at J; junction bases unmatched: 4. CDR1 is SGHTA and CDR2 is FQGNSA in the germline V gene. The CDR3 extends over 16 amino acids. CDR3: CASSPGLAGATDTQYF. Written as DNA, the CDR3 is TGTGCCAGCAGCCCAGGACTAGCGGGGGCCACAGATACGCAGTATTTT.

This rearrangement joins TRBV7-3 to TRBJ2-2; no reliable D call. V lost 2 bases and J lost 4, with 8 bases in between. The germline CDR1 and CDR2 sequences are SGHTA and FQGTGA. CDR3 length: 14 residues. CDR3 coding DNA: TGTGCCAGCAGCTTACGTGGTGGCACCGGGGAGCTGTTTTTT. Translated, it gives CASSLRGGTGELFF.

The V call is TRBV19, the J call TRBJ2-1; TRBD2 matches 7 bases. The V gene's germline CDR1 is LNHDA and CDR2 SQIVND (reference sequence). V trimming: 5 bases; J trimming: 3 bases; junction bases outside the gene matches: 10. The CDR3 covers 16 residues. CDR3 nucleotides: TGTGCCAGTAGTCCTAAACCCCTAGCGGACTACAATGAGCAGTTCTTC. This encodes CASSPKPLADYNEQFF. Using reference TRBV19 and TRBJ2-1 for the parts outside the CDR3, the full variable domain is DGGITQSPKYLFRKEGQNVTLSCEQNLNHDAMYWYRQDPGQGLRLIYYSQIVNDFQKGDIAEGYSVSREKKESFPLTVTSAQKNPTAFYLCASSPKPLADYNEQFFGPGTRLTVL.

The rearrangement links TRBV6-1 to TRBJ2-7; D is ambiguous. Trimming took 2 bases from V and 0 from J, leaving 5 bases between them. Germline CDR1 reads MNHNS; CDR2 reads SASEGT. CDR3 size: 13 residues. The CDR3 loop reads CASSELSSYEQYF. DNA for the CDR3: TGTGCCAGCAGTGAATTGAGCTCCTACGAGCAGTACTTC.

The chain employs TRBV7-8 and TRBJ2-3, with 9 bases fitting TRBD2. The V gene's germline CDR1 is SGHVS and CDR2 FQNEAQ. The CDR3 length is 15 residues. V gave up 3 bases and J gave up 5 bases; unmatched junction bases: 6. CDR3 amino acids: CASSFSSGAGDTQYF. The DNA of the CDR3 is TGTGCCAGCAGCTTTTCTAGCGGGGCGGGAGATACGCAGTATTTT.

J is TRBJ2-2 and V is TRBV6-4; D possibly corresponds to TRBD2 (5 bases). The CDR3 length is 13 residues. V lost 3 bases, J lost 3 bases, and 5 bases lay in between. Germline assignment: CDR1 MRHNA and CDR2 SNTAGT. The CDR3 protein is CASSERDTGELFF. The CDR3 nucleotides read TGTGCCAGCAGTGAGCGGGACACCGGGGAGCTGTTTTTT.

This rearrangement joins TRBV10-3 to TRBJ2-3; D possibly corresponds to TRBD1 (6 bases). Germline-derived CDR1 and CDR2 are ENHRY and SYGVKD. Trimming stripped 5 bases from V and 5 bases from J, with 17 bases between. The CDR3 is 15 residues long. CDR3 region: CAISPRGTSEDTQYF. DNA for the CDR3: TGTGCCATCAGTCCCAGGGGCACCTCCGAAGATACGCAGTATTTT.

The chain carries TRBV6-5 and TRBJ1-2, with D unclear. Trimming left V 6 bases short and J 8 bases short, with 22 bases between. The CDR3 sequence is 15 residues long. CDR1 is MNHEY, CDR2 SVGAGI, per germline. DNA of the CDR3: TGTGCCAGCAGCCTGTTTAACAGTACCCCAAAGGGCTACACCTTC. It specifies CASSLFNSTPKGYTF.

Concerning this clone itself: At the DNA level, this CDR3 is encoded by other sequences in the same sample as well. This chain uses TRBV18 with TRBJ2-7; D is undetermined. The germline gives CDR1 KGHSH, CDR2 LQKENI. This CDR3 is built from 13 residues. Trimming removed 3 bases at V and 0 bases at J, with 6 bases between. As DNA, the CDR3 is TGTGCCAGCTCACCTCCTAGCTCCTACGAGCAGTACTTC. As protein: CASSPPSSYEQYF.

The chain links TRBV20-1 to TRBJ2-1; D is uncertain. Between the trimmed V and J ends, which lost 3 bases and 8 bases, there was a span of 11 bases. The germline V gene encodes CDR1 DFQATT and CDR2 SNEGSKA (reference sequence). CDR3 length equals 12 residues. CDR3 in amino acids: CSASISIYEQFF. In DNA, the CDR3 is TGCAGTGCTAGTATAAGTATCTATGAGCAGTTCTTC.

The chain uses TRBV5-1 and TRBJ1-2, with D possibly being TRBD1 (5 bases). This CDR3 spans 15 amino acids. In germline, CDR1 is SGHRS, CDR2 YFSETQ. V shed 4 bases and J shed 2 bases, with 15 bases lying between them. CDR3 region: CASSPDTNTNYGYTF. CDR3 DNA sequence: TGCGCCAGCAGCCCGGACACTAATACGAACTATGGCTACACCTTC.